This is a list of T cell receptor beta chains from one sample in a study of shared clonotypes between healthy human individuals. TCRdb's copy holds only in-frame clones and misses some; the assay was immunoSEQ multiplex PCR. Of about 1,800,000 clones listed, about 95% are singletons. Sequencing was carried out using naive CD8+ T cells sorted from blood. These receptor sequences come from a man between 18 and 35 years old in good health. The CDR3 runs from the conserved cysteine through the conserved F or W. The order of the fields is clone size, V gene, D gene, J gene, CDR3 DNA, CDR3 protein. The D gene is left open where the match is weak. Size is omitted from some rows. Given values are once, few, many or a class for expanded clones.

>few|TRBV19|TRBD1|TRBJ1-5
TGTGCCAGTAGTATAGAAGGGACAGGGACGGCCAATCAGCCCCAGCATTTT
CASSIEGTGTANQPQHF
>.|TRBV2|.|TRBJ2-7
TGTGCCAGCAGTGAATCCGAGGGAGGGGGCGAGCAGTACTTC
CASSESEGGGEQYF
>.|TRBV2|TRBD1|TRBJ2-7
TGTGCCAGCAGCGGGACAGGGGCTTACGACGGGCAGTACTTC
CASSGTGAYDGQYF
>.|TRBV27|.|TRBJ1-5
TGTGCCAGCAGTTCGACAGTATATAGCAATCAGCCCCAGCATTTT
CASSSTVYSNQPQHF
>.|TRBV5-5|.|TRBJ2-5
TGTGCCAGCAGCTTGGAATTTGGCCAGGGTGAGACCCAGTACTTC
CASSLEFGQGETQYF
>.|TRBV7-2|TRBD1|TRBJ2-7
TGTGCCAGCAGCCCCGGACAGGGCTACGAGCAGTACTTC
CASSPGQGYEQYF
>.|TRBV6-6|.|TRBJ2-1
TGTGCCAGCATCCGGGACTCCGCCTACAATGAGCAGTTCTTC
CASIRDSAYNEQFF
>.|TRBV2|.|TRBJ2-7
TGTGCCAGCAGTGAAGCGGCAGGGGTCTACGAGCAGTACTTC
CASSEAAGVYEQYF
>once|TRBV11-2|.|TRBJ2-7
TGTGCCAGCAGCTTAGATCCCACGGGGATTTACGAGCAGTACTTC
CASSLDPTGIYEQYF
>once|TRBV5-1|.|TRBJ1-1
TGCGCCAGCAGCGCCGGGACAGAAGCTTTCTTT
CASSAGTEAFF
>.|TRBV7-2|.|TRBJ2-5
TGTGCCAGCAGCTCAGGACCGGGAGAGACCCAGTACTTC
CASSSGPGETQYF
>.|TRBV9|.|TRBJ2-5
TGTGCCAGCAGCGTAGAACAGGGTTTGACGGAGACCCAGTACTTC
CASSVEQGLTETQYF
>.|TRBV6-5|TRBD2|TRBJ2-2
TGTGCCAGCAGTTATCCTAGCGGGGGCACCGGGGAGCTGTTTTTT
CASSYPSGGTGELFF
>.|TRBV30|.|TRBJ1-3
TGTGCCTGGGGGGGAAACACCATATATTTT
CAWGGNTIYF
>.|TRBV5-4|.|TRBJ2-3
TGTGCCAGCAGCTTGGCCGTACAGCTCGTCACAGATACGCAGTATTTT
CASSLAVQLVTDTQYF